Detailed here is one TCR beta chain. The antigen is undetermined. Every cDNA TCR molecule received its own unique molecular identifier. TCRdb passed the 5' RACE reads through MiXCR, listing each CDR3 protein once. There are 4,000 or so distinct CDR3 sequences in the sample; 5.5% to 7% occur only once, and 30% to 40% lies in the top ten. The data were taken from a study of spatial heterogeneity in lung cancer. About the research overall: A consistent excess of beta-chain over alpha-chain sequences was detected. General study findings and limits: Mutation counts in tumors were tracked by counts of expanded intratumoral alpha and beta TCRs.

Time point described: sample taken at primary tumor resection. The CDR3 is made up of 18 amino acids. CDR1 is KGHDR and CDR2 is SFDVKD in the germline V gene. The ends lost 4 bases at V and 1 base at J; junction bases unmatched: 8. Sequenced material: lung tumor tissue, taken at surgery. The V gene is TRBV24-1, the J gene TRBJ2-2; 10 bases agree with TRBD2. This clonotype was sampled from a male donor with early-stage non-small cell lung cancer. The chain's CDR3 is CATSDPLAGALNTGELFF. In nucleotides, the CDR3 is TGTGCCACCAGTGACCCTCTAGCGGGGGCACTGAACACCGGGGAGCTGTTTTTT.